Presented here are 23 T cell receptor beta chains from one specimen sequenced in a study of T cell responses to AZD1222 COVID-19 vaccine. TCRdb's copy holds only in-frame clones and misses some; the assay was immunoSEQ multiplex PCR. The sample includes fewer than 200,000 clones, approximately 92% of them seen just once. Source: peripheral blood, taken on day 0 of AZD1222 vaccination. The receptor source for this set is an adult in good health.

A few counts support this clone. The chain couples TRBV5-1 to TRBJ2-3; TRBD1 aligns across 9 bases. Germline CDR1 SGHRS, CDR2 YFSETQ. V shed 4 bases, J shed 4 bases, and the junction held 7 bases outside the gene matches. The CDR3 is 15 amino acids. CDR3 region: CASSRTGDYADTQYF. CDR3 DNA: TGCGCCAGCAGCCGGACAGGGGATTATGCAGATACGCAGTATTTT.

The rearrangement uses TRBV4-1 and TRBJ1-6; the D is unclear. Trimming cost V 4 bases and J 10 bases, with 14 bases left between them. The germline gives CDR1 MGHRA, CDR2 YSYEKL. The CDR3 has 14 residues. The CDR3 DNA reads TGCGCCAGCAGCCCCTCGGATCAAGGCTCACCCCTCCACTTT. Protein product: CASSPSDQGSPLHF.

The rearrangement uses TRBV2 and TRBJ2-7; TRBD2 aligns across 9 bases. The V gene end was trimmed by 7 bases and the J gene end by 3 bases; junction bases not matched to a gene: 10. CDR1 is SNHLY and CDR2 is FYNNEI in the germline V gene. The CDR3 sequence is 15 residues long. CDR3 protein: CASTALGTSSYEQYF. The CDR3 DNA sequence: TGTGCCAGCACGGCTCTTGGGACTAGCAGCTACGAGCAGTACTTC.

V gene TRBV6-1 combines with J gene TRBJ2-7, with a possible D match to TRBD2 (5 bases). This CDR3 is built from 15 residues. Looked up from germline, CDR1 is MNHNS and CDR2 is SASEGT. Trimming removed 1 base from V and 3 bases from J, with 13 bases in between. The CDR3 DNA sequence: TGTGCCAGCAGTGAAGGGGTTAGCGCCCACTACGAGCAGTACTTC. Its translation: CASSEGVSAHYEQYF.

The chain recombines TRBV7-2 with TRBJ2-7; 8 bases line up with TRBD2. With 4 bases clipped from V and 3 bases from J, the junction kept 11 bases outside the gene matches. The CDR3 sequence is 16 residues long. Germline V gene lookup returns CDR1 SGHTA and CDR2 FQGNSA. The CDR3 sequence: CASSSETGGVRYEQYF. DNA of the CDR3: TGTGCCAGCAGCTCCGAGACGGGGGGGGTTCGCTACGAGCAGTACTTC.

The CDR3 here is CASSYSNGGDEQYV. DNA for the CDR3: TGTGCCAGCAGTTACTCGAACGGGGGCGACGAGCAGTACGTC. The chain combines TRBV6-5 with TRBJ2-7; the D call may be TRBD1 or TRBD2 (6 bases each). CDR1 is MNHEY and CDR2 is SVGAGI in the germline V gene. There are 14 residues in the CDR3. Trimming cost V 0 bases and J 5 bases, with 11 bases left between them.

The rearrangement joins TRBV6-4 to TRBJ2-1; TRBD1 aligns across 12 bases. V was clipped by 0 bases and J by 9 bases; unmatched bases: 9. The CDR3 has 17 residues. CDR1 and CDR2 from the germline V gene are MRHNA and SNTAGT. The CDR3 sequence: CASSDSVGDRGPGEQFF. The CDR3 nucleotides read TGTGCCAGCAGTGACTCAGTAGGGGACAGGGGGCCAGGTGAGCAGTTCTTC.

CDR3 sequence: CASSQVGRSSYGYTF. The CDR3 DNA follows: TGCGCCAGCAGCCAAGTGGGGAGGAGCAGCTATGGCTACACCTTC. V and J are TRBV4-1 and TRBJ1-2, with D unresolved. V dropped 1 base and J dropped 4 bases, with 13 bases sitting between them. Germline CDR1 MGHRA, CDR2 YSYEKL. The CDR3 extends over 15 amino acids.

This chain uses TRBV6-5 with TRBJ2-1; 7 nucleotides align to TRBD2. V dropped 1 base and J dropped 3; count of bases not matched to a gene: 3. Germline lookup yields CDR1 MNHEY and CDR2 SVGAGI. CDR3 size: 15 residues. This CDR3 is CASSYFTGGYNEQFF. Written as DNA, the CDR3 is TGTGCCAGCAGTTACTTTACGGGAGGCTACAATGAGCAGTTCTTC.

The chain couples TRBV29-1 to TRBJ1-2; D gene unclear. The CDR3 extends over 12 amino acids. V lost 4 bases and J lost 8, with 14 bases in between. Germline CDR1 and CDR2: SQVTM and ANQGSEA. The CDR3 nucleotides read TGCAGCGTTGGCCGGGCCAAAGGGGGCTACACCTTC. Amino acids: CSVGRAKGGYTF.

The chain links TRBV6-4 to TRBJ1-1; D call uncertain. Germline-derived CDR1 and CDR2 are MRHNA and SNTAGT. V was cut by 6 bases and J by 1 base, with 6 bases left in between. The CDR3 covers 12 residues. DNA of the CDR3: TGTGCCAGCAGATTGCAGAACACTGAAGCTTTCTTT. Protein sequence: CASRLQNTEAFF.

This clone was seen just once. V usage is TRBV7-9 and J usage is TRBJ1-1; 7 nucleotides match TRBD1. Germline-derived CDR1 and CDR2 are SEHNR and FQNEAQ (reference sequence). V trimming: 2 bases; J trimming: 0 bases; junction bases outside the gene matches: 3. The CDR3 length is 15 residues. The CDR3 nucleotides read TGTGCCAGCAGCTTACGACAGGGAATGAACACTGAAGCTTTCTTT. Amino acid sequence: CASSLRQGMNTEAFF.

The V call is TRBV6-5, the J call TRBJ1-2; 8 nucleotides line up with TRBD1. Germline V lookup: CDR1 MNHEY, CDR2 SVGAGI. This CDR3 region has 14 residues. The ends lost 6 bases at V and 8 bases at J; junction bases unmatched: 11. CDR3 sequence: CASRLPTGVGGYTF. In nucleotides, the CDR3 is TGTGCCAGCAGACTCCCGACAGGGGTAGGAGGCTACACCTTC.

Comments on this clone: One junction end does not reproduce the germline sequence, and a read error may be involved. The CDR3 DNA reads as TGTGCCAGCAGAGAAGCTGGACCCGGGAGGGAAAAACTGTTTTTT. Residues: CASREAGPGREKLFF. The gene calls are TRBV6-1 and TRBJ1-4; D gene ambiguous. The germline V gene has CDR1 MNHNS and CDR2 SASEGT. The CDR3 loop spans 15 amino acids.

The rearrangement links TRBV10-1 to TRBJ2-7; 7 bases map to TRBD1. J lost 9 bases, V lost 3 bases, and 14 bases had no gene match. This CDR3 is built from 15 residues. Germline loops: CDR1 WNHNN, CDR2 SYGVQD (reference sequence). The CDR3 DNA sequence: TGCGCCAGCAGTGAAAGGACAGGATTTACGAGCGGGCAGTACTTC. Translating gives CASSERTGFTSGQYF.

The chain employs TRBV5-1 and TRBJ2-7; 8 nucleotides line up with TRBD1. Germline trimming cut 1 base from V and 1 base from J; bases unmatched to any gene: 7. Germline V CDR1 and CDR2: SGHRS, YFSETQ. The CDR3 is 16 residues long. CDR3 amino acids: CASSLMAGTGSYEQYF. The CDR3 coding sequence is TGCGCCAGCAGCTTGATGGCCGGGACAGGATCCTACGAGCAGTACTTC.

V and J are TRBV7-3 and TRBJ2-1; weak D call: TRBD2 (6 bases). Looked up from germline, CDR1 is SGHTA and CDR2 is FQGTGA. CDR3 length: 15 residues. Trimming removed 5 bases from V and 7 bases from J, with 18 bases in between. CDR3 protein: CASSKVASEGNEQFF. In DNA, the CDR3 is TGTGCCAGCAGCAAAGTAGCTAGCGAGGGGAATGAGCAGTTCTTC. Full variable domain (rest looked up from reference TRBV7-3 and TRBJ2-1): GAGVSQTPSNKVTEKGKYVELRCDPISGHTALYWYRQSLGQGPEFLIYFQGTGAADDSGLPNDRFFAVRPEGSVSTLKIQRTERGDSAVYLCASSKVASEGNEQFFGPGTRLTVL.

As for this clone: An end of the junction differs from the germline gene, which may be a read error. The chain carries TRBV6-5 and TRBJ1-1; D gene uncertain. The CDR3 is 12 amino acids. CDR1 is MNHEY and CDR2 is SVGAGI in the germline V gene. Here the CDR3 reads CASGYRNTEAFF. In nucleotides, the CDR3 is TGTGCCAGCGGTTACCGGAACACTGAAGCTTTCTTT.

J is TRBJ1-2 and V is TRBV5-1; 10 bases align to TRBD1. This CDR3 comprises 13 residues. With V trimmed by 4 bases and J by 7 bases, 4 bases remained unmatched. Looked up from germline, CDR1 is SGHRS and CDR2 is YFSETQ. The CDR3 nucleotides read TGCGCCAGCAGCCCGGGACAGGGGAGTGGCTACACCTTC. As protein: CASSPGQGSGYTF.

CDR3 nucleotide sequence: TGTGCCAGCAGCCCACCGGCAGAAAAACTGTTTTTT. Protein sequence: CASSPPAEKLFF. The chain recombines TRBV6-5 with TRBJ1-4, with no clear D. V lost 6 bases to trimming and J lost 8 bases, with 10 bases between them. Germline assignment: CDR1 MNHEY and CDR2 SVGAGI. CDR3 length equals 12 residues.

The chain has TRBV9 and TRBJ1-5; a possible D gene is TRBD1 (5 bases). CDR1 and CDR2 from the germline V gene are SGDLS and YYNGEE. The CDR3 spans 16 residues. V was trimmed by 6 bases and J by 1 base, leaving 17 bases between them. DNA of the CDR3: TGTGCCAGCATCATACCGGGGGGTACGAGCAATCAGCCCCAGCATTTT. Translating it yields CASIIPGGTSNQPQHF.

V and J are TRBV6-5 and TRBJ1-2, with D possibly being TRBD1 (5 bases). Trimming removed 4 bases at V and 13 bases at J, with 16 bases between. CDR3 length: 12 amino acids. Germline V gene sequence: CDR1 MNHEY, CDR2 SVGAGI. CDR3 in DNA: TGTGCCAGCAGTTCAGGGCCCTCTAGCACCACCTTC. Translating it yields CASSSGPSSTTF.

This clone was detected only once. CDR3: CASSEGSGNQPQHF. DNA for the CDR3: TGTGCCAGCAGTGAAGGCTCGGGAAATCAGCCCCAGCATTTT. The chain combines TRBV2 with TRBJ1-5; no clear D. The germline V gene has CDR1 SNHLY and CDR2 FYNNEI. V shed 1 base and J shed 4 bases, with 8 bases lying between them. The CDR3 spans 14 residues.